This T cell receptor beta chain was documented in a study of spatial heterogeneity in lung cancer. Study at large: Every unique TCR and UMI combination, on average, appeared more than ten times in raw reads.

Time point noted: sample taken at primary tumor resection. In each case, whole RNA from tumor, nontumor lung or frozen PBMC was sequenced unsorted. The CDR3 consists of 14 residues. With 4 bases clipped from V and 4 bases from J, the junction kept 3 bases outside the gene matches. The germline V gene has CDR1 LNHDA and CDR2 SQIVND (reference sequence). This clonotype was seen only a few times. TCRdb analysed the 5' RACE reads with MiXCR anew, one entry per CDR3 protein. The table has 40,000 to 45,000 distinct CDR3 sequences, approximately 7% seen once; the top ten hold around two fifths. The clonotype comes from a female donor with early-stage non-small cell lung cancer. This specimen was PBMCs, taken at surgery. The V call is TRBV19, the J call TRBJ1-2, with 10 bases matching TRBD1. CDR3 nucleotide sequence: TGTGCCAGTAGTACGGGACAGGGGATCTATGGCTACACCTTC. Translated, it gives CASSTGQGIYGYTF.